The T cell receptor (beta chain) described here comes from a study of CD8+ T cells in alopecia areata. Whole-study context: Treated patients swallowed 5 to 10 mg of oral tofacitinib twice daily.

Concerning this clone: This same CDR3 is encoded by further DNA sequences in the sample.

From germline, CDR1 is GTSNPN and CDR2 SVGIG (reference sequence). Trimming removed 0 bases from V and 1 base from J, with 6 bases in between. The CDR3 contains 13 residues. RNA was extracted and reverse transcribed into cDNA as the sequencing template. The repertoire was sequenced with immunoSEQ multiplex PCR; TCRdb's copy has only in-frame clones and lacks some. The table records approximately 180,000 clones, roughly 70% of them present only once. The receptor was isolated from a human donor with alopecia areata. The chain uses TRBV30 and TRBJ1-1; D remains unclear. The sequencing used CD8+ T cells sorted from blood, collected at week 0. The CDR3 DNA reads TGTGCCTGGAGTGTTCTGGGGAACACTGAAGCTTTCTTT. It encodes CAWSVLGNTEAFF.